The 8 T cell receptor beta chains listed next were all sequenced from one sample in a study of early T cells in non-severe SARS-CoV-2 infection (dated by TCRdb to about 2021). Receptors were amplified or captured by 5' RACE. The sequencing machine was a NextSeq 500. Using fastp at Q25 and MiXCR, TCRdb reprocessed the public reads and kept productive beta chains. A single entry per CDR3 protein holds the most common genes and DNA from its merged rows. Counted in this sample were more than 55,000 distinct CDR3 sequences; approximately 12% of them appeared once. The ten largest clones represent approximately 4.4% of the sample. Material for sequencing was whole blood. These receptor sequences come from an adult who was a healthcare worker with PCR-confirmed SARS-CoV-2 infection or an uninfected control (not recorded which).

This clonotype has a count of ten or more. The genes are TRBV18 and TRBJ2-1; 9 bases are shared with TRBD2. The V gene's germline CDR1 is KGHSH and CDR2 LQKENI. This CDR3 is built from 15 residues. The trim removed 6 bases at V and 2 bases at J, leaving 5 bases unmatched. The CDR3 DNA reads as TGTGCCAGCTCGGAACTAGCGGGCACCTACAATGAGCAGTTCTTC. Residues: CASSELAGTYNEQFF.

There are a few counts of this clonotype. This chain's CDR3 is CASSLQLQGVNEQFF. The CDR3 nucleotides are TGTGCCAGCAGTTTGCAGTTGCAGGGGGTAAATGAGCAGTTCTTC. The chain has TRBV12-3 or TRBV12-4 and TRBJ2-1, with 7 bases fitting TRBD1. CDR3 length equals 15 residues. Unmatched junction bases numbered 9, after V lost 3 bases and J lost 7 bases.

The sample holds many counts of this clonotype. The chain joins TRBV5-4 to TRBJ2-7; D might be TRBD1 or TRBD2, each matching 5 bases. This CDR3 contains 14 residues. V lost 4 bases and J lost 3, with 14 bases in between. Germline V gene data show CDR1 as SGHNT and CDR2 as YYREEE (reference sequence). CDR3: CASSVDEGFYEQYF. CDR3 in DNA: TGTGCCAGCAGCGTCGATGAGGGGTTCTACGAGCAGTACTTC.

This chain links TRBV5-1 with TRBJ2-1, with a weak D call TRBD2 (6 bases). The V gene's germline CDR1 is SGHRS and CDR2 YFSETQ. This CDR3 has 16 amino acids. Trimming shortened V by 0 bases and J by 3 bases, and 13 bases separated the two germline ends. In DNA form, the CDR3 reads TGCGCCAGCAGCTTGGTTGCGGGACTGAACTACAATGAGCAGTTCTTC. It specifies CASSLVAGLNYNEQFF. Complete variable domain (other parts from reference TRBV5-1 and TRBJ2-1): KAGVTQTPRYLIKTRGQQVTLSCSPISGHRSVSWYQQTPGQGLQFLFEYFSETQRNKGNFPGRFSGRQFSNSRSEMNVSTLELGDSALYLCASSLVAGLNYNEQFFGPGTRLTVL.

This clonotype was detected many times. The chain couples TRBV20-1 to TRBJ1-2; 9 nucleotides match TRBD1. The germline V gene has CDR1 DFQATT and CDR2 SNEGSKA (reference sequence). This CDR3 is 14 amino acids long. The V gene end was trimmed by 1 base and the J gene end by 7 bases; junction bases not matched to a gene: 7. The CDR3 is CSARAIGQGSGYTF. Written as DNA, the CDR3 is TGCAGTGCTAGAGCGATAGGACAGGGGTCTGGCTACACCTTC.

This clonotype was detected only a few times. The chain combines TRBV4-2 with TRBJ2-7, with 14 positions matching TRBD2. Germline CDR1 and CDR2: LGHNA and YNFKEQ. The CDR3 length is 16 residues. Trimming removed 3 bases from V and 0 bases from J; junction bases left unmatched: 1. The DNA for the CDR3 is TGTGCCAGCAGCCAGGGGACTAGCGGGAGCTCCTACGAGCAGTACTTC. Amino acid sequence: CASSQGTSGSSYEQYF.

This clonotype appeared many times. The V and J genes are TRBV29-1 and TRBJ2-5; D gene uncertain. CDR1 is SQVTM, CDR2 ANQGSEA, per germline. The germline V and J ends were trimmed by 6 bases and 0 bases, with 14 bases remaining between them. The CDR3 runs 14 residues. The CDR3 spells CSVADWANQETQYF. DNA of the CDR3: TGCAGCGTCGCGGATTGGGCGAACCAAGAGACCCAGTACTTC.

In this sample, this clonotype turned up a few times. The chain uses TRBV7-2 and TRBJ2-5, with 10 nucleotides matching TRBD1. V trimming: 5 bases; J trimming: 9 bases; junction bases outside the gene matches: 9. The germline gives CDR1 SGHTA, CDR2 FQGNSA. The CDR3 spans 14 residues. The CDR3 sequence: CASSPTDRGRAQYF. CDR3 nucleotides: TGTGCCAGCAGCCCAACAGACAGGGGGCGGGCCCAGTACTTC. Supplemented by reference TRBV7-2 and TRBJ2-5, the full variable domain reads GAGVSQSPSNKVTEKGKDVELRCDPISGHTALYWYRQSLGQGLEFLIYFQGNSAPDKSGLPSDRFSAERTGGSVSTLTIQRTQQEDSAVYLCASSPTDRGRAQYFGPGTRLLVL.